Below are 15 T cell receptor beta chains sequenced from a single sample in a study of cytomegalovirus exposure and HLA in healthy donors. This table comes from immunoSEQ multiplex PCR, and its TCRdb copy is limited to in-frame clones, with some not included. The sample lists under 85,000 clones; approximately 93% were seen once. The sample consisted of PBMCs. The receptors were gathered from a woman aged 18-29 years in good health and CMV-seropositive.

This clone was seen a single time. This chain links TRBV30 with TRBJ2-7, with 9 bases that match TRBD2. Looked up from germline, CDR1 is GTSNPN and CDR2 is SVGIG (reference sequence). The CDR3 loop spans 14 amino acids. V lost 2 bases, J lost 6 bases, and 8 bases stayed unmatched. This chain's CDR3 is CAWSPGLADTEQYF. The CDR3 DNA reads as TGTGCCTGGAGTCCGGGACTAGCAGACACCGAGCAGTACTTC.

For the CDR3, the DNA is TGTGCCAGCAGCCCCGGGACAGGGGTGAACTGGGAGGAATTGAGGGGGCAGTTCTTC. Protein product: CASSPGTGVNWEELRGQFF. The chain carries TRBV5-4 and TRBJ2-1; 10 bases map to TRBD1. The CDR3 has 19 residues. Per germline, CDR1 SGHNT and CDR2 YYREEE (reference sequence). With 4 bases clipped from V and 12 bases from J, the junction kept 25 bases outside the gene matches. Variable domain in full (rest from reference TRBV5-4 and TRBJ2-1): ETGVTQSPTHLIKTRGQQVTLRCSSQSGHNTVSWYQQALGQGPQFIFQYYREEENGRGNFPPRFSGLQFPNYSSELNVNALELDDSALYLCASSPGTGVNWEELRGQFFGPGTRLTVL.

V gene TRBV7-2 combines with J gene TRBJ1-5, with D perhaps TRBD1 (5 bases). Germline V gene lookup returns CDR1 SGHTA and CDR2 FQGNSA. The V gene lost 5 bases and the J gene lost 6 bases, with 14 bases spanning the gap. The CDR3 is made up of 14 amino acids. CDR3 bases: TGTGCCAGCAGCCAAGCGCAGGGAAGTCAGCCCCAGCATTTT. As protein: CASSQAQGSQPQHF.

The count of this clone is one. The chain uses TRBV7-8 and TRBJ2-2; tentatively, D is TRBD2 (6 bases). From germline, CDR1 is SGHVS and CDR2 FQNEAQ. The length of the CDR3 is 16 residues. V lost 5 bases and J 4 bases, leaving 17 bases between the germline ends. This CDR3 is CASSRGAGLITGELFF. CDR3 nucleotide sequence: TGTGCCAGCAGCCGAGGCGCGGGACTGATCACCGGGGAGCTGTTTTTT.

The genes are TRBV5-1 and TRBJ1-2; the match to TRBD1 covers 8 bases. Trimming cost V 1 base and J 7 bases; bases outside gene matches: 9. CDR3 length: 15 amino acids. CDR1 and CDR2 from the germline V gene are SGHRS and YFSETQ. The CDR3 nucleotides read TGCGCCAGCAGCTTGTCGACAGGGGACATTTTTGGCTACACCTTC. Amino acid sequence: CASSLSTGDIFGYTF. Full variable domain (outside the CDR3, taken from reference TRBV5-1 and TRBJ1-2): KAGVTQTPRYLIKTRGQQVTLSCSPISGHRSVSWYQQTPGQGLQFLFEYFSETQRNKGNFPGRFSGRQFSNSRSEMNVSTLELGDSALYLCASSLSTGDIFGYTFGSGTRLTVV.

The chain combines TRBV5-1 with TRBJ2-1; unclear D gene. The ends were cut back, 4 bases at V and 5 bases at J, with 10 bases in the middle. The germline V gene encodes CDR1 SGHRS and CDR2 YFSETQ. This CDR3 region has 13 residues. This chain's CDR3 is CASSINTNNEQFF. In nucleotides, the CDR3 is TGCGCCAGCAGCATTAACACTAACAATGAGCAGTTCTTC.

The CDR3 region has the DNA TGTGCCAGCAGTGAAGGGGTAGCGGGGGGGCAAGAGACCCAGTACTTC. It codes for CASSEGVAGGQETQYF. The chain combines TRBV2 with TRBJ2-5; 11 bases line up with TRBD2. CDR1 and CDR2 from the germline V gene are SNHLY and FYNNEI. V trimming: 1 base; J trimming: 2 bases; junction bases outside the gene matches: 3. CDR3 length: 16 amino acids.

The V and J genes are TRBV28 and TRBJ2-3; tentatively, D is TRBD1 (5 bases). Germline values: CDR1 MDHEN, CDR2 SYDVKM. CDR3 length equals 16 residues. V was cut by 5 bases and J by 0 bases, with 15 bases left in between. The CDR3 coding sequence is TGTGCCAGCAGTAGACAGATCATAACTAGCACAGATACGCAGTATTTT. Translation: CASSRQIITSTDTQYF.

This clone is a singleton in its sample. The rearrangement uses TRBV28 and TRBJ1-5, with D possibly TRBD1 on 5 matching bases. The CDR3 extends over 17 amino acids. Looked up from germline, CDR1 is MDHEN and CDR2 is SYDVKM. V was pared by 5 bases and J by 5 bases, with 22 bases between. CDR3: CASSLRWGGVTYQPQHF. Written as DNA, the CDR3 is TGTGCCAGCAGTCTTAGGTGGGGAGGGGTGACGTATCAGCCCCAGCATTTT.

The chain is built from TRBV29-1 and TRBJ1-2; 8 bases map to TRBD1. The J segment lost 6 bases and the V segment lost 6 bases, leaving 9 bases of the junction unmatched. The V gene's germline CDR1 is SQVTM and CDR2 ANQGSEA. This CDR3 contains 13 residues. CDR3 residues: CSVALDREDGYTF. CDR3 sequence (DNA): TGCAGCGTAGCCTTGGACAGGGAAGATGGCTACACCTTC. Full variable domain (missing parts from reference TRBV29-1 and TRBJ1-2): SAVISQKPSRDICQRGTSLTIQCQVDSQVTMMFWYRQQPGQSLTLIATANQGSEATYESGFVIDKFPISRPNLTFSTLTVSNMSPEDSSIYLCSVALDREDGYTFGSGTRLTVV.

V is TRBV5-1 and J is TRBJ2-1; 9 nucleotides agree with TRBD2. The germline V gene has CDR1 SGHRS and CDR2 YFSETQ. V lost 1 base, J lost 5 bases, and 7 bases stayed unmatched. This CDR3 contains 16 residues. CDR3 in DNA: TGCGCCAGCAGCTTGCGCGGGGGGGACGGCAACAATGAGCAGTTCTTC. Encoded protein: CASSLRGGDGNNEQFF.

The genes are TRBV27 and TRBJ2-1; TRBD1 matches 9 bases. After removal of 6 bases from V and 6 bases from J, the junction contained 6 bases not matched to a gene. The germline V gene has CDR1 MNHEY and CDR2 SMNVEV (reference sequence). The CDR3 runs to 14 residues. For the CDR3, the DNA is TGTGCCAGCAGAGAGGACAGGGGCGGCAATGAGCAGTTCTTC. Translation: CASREDRGGNEQFF.

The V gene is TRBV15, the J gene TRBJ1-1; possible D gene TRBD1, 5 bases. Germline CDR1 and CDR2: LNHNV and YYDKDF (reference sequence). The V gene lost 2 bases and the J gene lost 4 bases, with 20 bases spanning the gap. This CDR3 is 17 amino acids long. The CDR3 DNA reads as TGTGCCACCAGCAGAAGACCGGGACTCCAGACCGGCACTGAAGCTTTCTTT. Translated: CATSRRPGLQTGTEAFF.

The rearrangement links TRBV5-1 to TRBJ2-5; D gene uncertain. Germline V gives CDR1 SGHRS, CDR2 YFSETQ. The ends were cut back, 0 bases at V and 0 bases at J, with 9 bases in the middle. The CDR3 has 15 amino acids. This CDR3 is CASSLVLEYQETQYF. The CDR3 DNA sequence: TGCGCCAGCAGCTTGGTATTGGAGTACCAAGAGACCCAGTACTTC.

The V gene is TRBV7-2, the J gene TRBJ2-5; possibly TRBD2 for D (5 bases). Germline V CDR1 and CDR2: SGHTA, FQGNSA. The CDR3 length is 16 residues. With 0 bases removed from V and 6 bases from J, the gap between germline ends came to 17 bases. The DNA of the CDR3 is TGTGCCAGCAGCTTAGCAGCGGTCTACGTTAGCCAGACCCAGTACTTC. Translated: CASSLAAVYVSQTQYF.